This paragraph reports one T cell receptor (beta chain). What it binds is unknown. This sample was taken from a study of cytomegalovirus exposure and HLA in healthy donors. The CDR3 extends over 15 amino acids. V dropped 6 bases and J dropped 1; count of bases not matched to a gene: 3. The germline gives CDR1 SGHTA, CDR2 FQGNSA. Study-wide points: It was assumed in the presence/absence analyses that sequencing depth was roughly uniform across donors. Some V segments could not be told apart, so they were left out, TRBV6-2 and TRBV6-3 among them. Most of the CMV-associated TCR beta chains (in a later analysis) appeared to be HLA-restricted.

60 Vbeta and 13 Jbeta primers were used in PCR. Libraries were prepared by immunoSEQ multiplex PCR; TCRdb keeps only in-frame clonotypes and omits some of them. This table has about 92,000 clones, around four fifths appearing once. Those who donated were healthy bone marrow donors. The sample taken for sequencing was PBMCs. The chain couples TRBV7-2 to TRBJ2-7; TRBD2 matches at 13 bases. The receptor was derived from a man aged 45-65 years in good health and CMV-seropositive. The CDR3 reads CASRTTSGGSYEQYF. CDR3 bases: TGTGCCAGCAGGACGACTAGCGGGGGGTCCTACGAGCAGTACTTC.